The T cell receptor beta chain under discussion was sequenced for a study of T cells in localized non-small cell lung cancer. Libraries were prepared by immunoSEQ multiplex PCR; TCRdb keeps only in-frame clonotypes and omits some of them. This table holds around 50,000 clones, 86% found once. The V end was cut by 6 bases, the J end by 4 bases, with 16 bases between. The CDR3 spans 15 residues. Germline V gene data show CDR1 as SGHVS and CDR2 as FNYEAQ. The rearrangement joins TRBV7-6 to TRBJ2-1, with D tentatively TRBD1 (6 bases). The sample in question was peripheral blood, obtained before any cancer treatment. This receptor was identified in a woman aged 35-75 years with stage I lung adenocarcinoma. The CDR3 loop reads CASSPDRKAYNEQFF. The CDR3, as DNA: TGTGCCAGCAGTCCAGACAGGAAGGCATACAATGAGCAGTTCTTC.